Listed below are T cell receptor beta chains from one sample, sequenced in a study of blood T cell repertoires in COVID-19. The method was immunoSEQ multiplex PCR; TCRdb's version includes in-frame clones alone and lacks a portion of them. The table includes about 150,000 clones, around 80% detected once. The sample consisted of PBMCs or T cells enriched from blood (not recorded which). Receptors originate from a man aged 45-65 years who had recovered from COVID-19. The CDR3 runs from the conserved cysteine through the conserved F or W. A D gene is named only where the DNA matches it firmly. Clone size is given for some rows only: seen once, a few or many times, or a class if the clone is expanded.

V gene	J gene	D gene	clone size	CDR3 length	CDR3 DNA	CDR3 protein
TRBV19	TRBJ1-1	-	few	14	TGTGCCAGTAGTCCAACCCAGGGGAACACTGAAGCTTTCTTT	CASSPTQGNTEAFF
TRBV10-2	TRBJ2-1	-	medium-sized	15	TGCGCCAGCAGTGAGTCGTGGGGACAATACAATGAGCAGTTCTTC	CASSESWGQYNEQFF
TRBV12-3/TRBV12-4	TRBJ1-2	TRBD1	-	12	TGTGCCAGCAGCCCGGGACAGACCTCGTACACCTTC	CASSPGQTSYTF
TRBV2	TRBJ2-4	TRBD2	-	16	TGTGCCAGCACTCCTAGCGGGATACTAGCCAAAAACATTCAGTACTTC	CASTPSGILAKNIQYF
TRBV30	TRBJ1-3	-	few	15	TGTGCCTGGATGGAGGGCCTACAGGCTGGAAACACCATATATTTT	CAWMEGLQAGNTIYF
TRBV4-1	TRBJ1-5	-	-	17	TGCGCCAGCAGCCCAGCTGAACAGGGTTTTGGCAATCAGCCCCAGCATTTT	CASSPAEQGFGNQPQHF
TRBV5-1	TRBJ2-1	TRBD2	-	15	TGCGCCAGCAGTCGAACTAGCGGGGGCTACAATGAGCAGTTCTTC	CASSRTSGGYNEQFF
TRBV7-6	TRBJ2-5	TRBD2	few	15	TGTGCCAGCAGCTTAACTGGGACTACCCAAGAGACCCAGTACTTC	CASSLTGTTQETQYF
TRBV7-8	TRBJ2-2	-	once	15	TGTGCCAGCAGCCGGTGGCAGACGAACACCGGGGAGCTGTTTTTT	CASSRWQTNTGELFF
TRBV7-8	TRBJ2-1	TRBD2	-	18	TGTGCCAGCAGCTTACCCCGGACTAGCGGGGGTTCCTACAATGAGCAGTTCTTC	CASSLPRTSGGSYNEQFF
TRBV7-2	TRBJ2-5	-	-	17	TGTGCCAGCAGCTTAAATTCCCGGAGTACCGCCCAAGAGACCCAGTACTTC	CASSLNSRSTAQETQYF
TRBV7-9	TRBJ1-1	-	-	16	TGTGCCAGCAGCTTTGGCCGGACAGTCATGAACACTGAAGCTTTCTTT	CASSFGRTVMNTEAFF
TRBV6-5	TRBJ2-5	TRBD1	-	14	TGTGCCAGCAGTCGACAGGGTCCCCAAGAGACCCAGTACTTC	CASSRQGPQETQYF
TRBV5-1	TRBJ2-3	-	-	16	TGCGCCAGCAGCCCTACGTCACCCCGGGGGACAGATACGCAGTATTTT	CASSPTSPRGTDTQYF
TRBV12-3/TRBV12-4	TRBJ1-5	-	few	13	TGTGCCAGCAGTTTTTCGGTGGTTCAGCCCCAGCATTTT	CASSFSVVQPQHF
TRBV9	TRBJ2-3	TRBD1	-	15	TGTGCCAGCAGCGTCGGCAGGGGGCCCCCCGATACGCAGTATTTT	CASSVGRGPPDTQYF
TRBV25-1	TRBJ2-5	TRBD1	-	17	TGTGCCAGCAGTGTAAGGACAGGATTTCGGTACCAAGAGACCCAGTACTTC	CASSVRTGFRYQETQYF
TRBV19	TRBJ2-1	TRBD1	-	14	TGTGCCAGTAGGCGGACAGGCTCCTACAATGAGCAGTTCTTC	CASRRTGSYNEQFF
TRBV28	TRBJ1-2	-	-	13	TGTGCCAGCAGGGTTGGGACTTACTATGGCTACACCTTC	CASRVGTYYGYTF
TRBV5-1	TRBJ1-4	-	-	15	TGCGCCAGCAGCTCAACAGGGTCAACTAATGAAAAACTGTTTTTT	CASSSTGSTNEKLFF
TRBV29-1	TRBJ1-2	-	-	12	TGCAGCGTTGTAAGCGGTAACTATGGCTACACCTTC	CSVVSGNYGYTF
TRBV6-2/TRBV6-3	TRBJ2-1	TRBD1	-	17	TGTGCCAGCAGTTACCGACCGGGACAGAACCTCTACAATGAGCAGTTCTTC	CASSYRPGQNLYNEQFF
TRBV6-5	TRBJ1-6	TRBD1	-	13	TGTGCCAGCAGCACCGGGCGACAGGGGCCCCTCCACTTT	CASSTGRQGPLHF
TRBV19	TRBJ2-2	-	-	16	TGTGCCAGTAGTAAAGTAGTTGCCCCTAACACCGGGGAGCTGTTTTTT	CASSKVVAPNTGELFF
TRBV7-2	TRBJ1-3	-	-	16	TGTGCCAGCAGCTTAGGTTCACAGCTCTCTGGAAACACCATATATTTT	CASSLGSQLSGNTIYF
TRBV15	TRBJ1-2	-	few	13	TGTGCCACGGCTCAGGGAACTTCCTATGGCTACACCTTC	CATAQGTSYGYTF
TRBV28	TRBJ1-5	-	-	18	TGTGCCAGCAGTTCAACAAATCATTGGGGGCGGGAGGATCAGCCCCAGCATTTT	CASSSTNHWGREDQPQHF